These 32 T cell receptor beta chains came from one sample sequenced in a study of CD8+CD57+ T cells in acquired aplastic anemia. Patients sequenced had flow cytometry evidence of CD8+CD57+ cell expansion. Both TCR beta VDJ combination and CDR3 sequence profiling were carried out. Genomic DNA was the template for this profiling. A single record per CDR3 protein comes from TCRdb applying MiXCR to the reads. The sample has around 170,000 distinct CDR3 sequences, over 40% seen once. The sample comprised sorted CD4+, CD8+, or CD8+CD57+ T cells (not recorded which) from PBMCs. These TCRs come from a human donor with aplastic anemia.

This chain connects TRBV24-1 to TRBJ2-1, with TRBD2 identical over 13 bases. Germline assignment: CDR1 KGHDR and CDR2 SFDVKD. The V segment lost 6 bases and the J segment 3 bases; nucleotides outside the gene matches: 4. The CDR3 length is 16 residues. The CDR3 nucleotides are TGTGCCACCAGTAAGGGACTAGCGGGGTTCTACAATGAGCAGTTCTTC. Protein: CATSKGLAGFYNEQFF.

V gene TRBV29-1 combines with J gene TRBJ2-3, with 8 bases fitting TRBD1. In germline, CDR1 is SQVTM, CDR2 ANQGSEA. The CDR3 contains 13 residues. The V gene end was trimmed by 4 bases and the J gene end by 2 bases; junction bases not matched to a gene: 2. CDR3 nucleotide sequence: TGCAGCGTTGTTCAGGGGGCCACAGATACGCAGTATTTT. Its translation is CSVVQGATDTQYF.

The CDR3 DNA follows: TGCAGTGCTAGAGACGTTACCAGGGCAGGGAATTCACCCCTCCACTTT. This codes for CSARDVTRAGNSPLHF. The genes are TRBV20-1 and TRBJ1-6; TRBD1 might be the D (5 bases). Germline assignment: CDR1 DFQATT and CDR2 SNEGSKA (reference sequence). The CDR3 is 16 residues long. V lost 0 bases to trimming and J lost 7 bases, with 16 bases between them.

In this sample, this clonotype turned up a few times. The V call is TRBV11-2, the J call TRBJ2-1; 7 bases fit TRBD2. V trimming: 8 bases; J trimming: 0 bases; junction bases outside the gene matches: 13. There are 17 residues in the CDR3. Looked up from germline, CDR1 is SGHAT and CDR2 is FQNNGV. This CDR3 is CASEGGSPFGSYNEQFF. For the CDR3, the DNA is TGTGCCAGCGAAGGCGGGAGCCCCTTCGGCTCCTACAATGAGCAGTTCTTC.

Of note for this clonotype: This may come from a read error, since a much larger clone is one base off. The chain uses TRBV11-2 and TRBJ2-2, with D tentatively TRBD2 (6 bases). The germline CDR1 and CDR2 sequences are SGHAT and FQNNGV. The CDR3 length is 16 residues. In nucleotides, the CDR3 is TGTGCCAGCAGCCCTATAGCGGCAACGGTCACCGGGGAGCTGGTTTTT. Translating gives CASSPIAATVTGELVF.

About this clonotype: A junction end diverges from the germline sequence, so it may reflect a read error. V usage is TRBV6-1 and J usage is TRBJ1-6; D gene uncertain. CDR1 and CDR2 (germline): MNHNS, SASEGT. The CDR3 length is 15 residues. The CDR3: CASSAGPTGWSPPHF. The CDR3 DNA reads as TGTGCCAGCAGTGCAGGACCGACTGGATGGTCACCCCCCCACTTT.

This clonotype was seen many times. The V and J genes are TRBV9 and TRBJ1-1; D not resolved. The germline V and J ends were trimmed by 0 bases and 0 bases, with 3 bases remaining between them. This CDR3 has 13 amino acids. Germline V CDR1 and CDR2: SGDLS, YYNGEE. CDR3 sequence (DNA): TGTGCCAGCAGCGTAGAGGTGAACACTGAAGCTTTCTTT. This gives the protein CASSVEVNTEAFF. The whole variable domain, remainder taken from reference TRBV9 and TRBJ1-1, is DSGVTQTPKHLITATGQRVTLRCSPRSGDLSVYWYQQSLDQGLQFLIQYYNGEERAKGNILERFSAQQFPDLHSELNLSSLELGDSALYFCASSVEVNTEAFFGQGTRLTVV.

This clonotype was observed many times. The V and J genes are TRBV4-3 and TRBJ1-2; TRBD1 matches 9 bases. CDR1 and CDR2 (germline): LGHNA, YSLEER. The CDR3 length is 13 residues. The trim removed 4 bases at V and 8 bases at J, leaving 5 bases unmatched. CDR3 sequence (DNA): TGCGCCAGCAGCCGGGACAGGGTCGGGGGCTACACCTTC. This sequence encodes CASSRDRVGGYTF.

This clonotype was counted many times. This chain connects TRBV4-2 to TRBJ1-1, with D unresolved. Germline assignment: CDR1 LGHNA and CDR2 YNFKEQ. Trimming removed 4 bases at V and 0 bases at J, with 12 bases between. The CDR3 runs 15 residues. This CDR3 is CASSLETVLNTEAFF. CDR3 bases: TGTGCCAGCAGCCTAGAGACGGTCTTGAACACTGAAGCTTTCTTT.

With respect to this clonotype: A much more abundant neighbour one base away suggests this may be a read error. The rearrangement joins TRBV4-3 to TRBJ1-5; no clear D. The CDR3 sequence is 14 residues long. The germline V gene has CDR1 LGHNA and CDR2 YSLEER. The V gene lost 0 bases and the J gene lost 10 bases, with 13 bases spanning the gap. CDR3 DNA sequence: TGCGCCAGCAGCCAAGATTATACGGGGATCCCCCAGCATTTT. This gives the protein CASSQDYTGIPQHF.

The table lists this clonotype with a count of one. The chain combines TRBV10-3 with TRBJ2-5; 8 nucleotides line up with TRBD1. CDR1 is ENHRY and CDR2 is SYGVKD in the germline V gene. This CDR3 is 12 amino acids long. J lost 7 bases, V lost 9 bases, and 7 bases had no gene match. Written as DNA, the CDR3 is TGTGCCATTGAGGACAGGGACGGGACCCAGTACTTC. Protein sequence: CAIEDRDGTQYF.

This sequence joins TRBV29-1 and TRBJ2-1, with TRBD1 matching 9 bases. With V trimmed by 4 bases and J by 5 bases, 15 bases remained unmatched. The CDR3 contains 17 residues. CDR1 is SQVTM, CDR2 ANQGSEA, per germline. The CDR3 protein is CSVGDRDTIQGDNEQFF. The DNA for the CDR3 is TGCAGCGTTGGGGACAGGGACACGATACAGGGCGACAATGAGCAGTTCTTC.

The CDR3 region is CASSMTGGYTF. In DNA, the CDR3 is TGTGCCAGTAGTATGACAGGTGGCTACACCTTC. V and J are TRBV19 and TRBJ1-2, with TRBD1 as a possible D gene (6 bases). The germline V and J ends were trimmed by 3 bases and 7 bases, with 6 bases remaining between them. Germline CDR1 LNHDA, CDR2 SQIVND (reference sequence). The CDR3 is 11 residues long.

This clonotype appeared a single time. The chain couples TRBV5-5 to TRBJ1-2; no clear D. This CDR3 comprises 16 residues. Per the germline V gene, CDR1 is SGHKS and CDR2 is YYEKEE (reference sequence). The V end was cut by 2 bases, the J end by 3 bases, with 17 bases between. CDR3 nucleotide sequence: TGTGCCAGCAGCTTAGGCTCATACAGCCTTTACTATGGCTACACCTTC. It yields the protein CASSLGSYSLYYGYTF.

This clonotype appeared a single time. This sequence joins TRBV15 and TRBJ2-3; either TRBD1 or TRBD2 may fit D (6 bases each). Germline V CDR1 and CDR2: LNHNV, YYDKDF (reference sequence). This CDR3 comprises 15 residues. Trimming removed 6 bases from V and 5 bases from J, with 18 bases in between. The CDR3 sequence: CATSTDEGGLDTQYF. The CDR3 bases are TGTGCCACCAGTACCGATGAGGGGGGCTTAGATACGCAGTATTTT.

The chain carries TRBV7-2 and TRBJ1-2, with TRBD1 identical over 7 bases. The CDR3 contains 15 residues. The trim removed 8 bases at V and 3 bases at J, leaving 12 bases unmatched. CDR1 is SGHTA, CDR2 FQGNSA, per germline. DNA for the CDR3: TGTGCCAGCGCGCTTGACTGGACAGGAGACTATGGCTACACCTTC. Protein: CASALDWTGDYGYTF. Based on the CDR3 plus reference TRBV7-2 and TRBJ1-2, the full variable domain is GAGVSQSPSNKVTEKGKDVELRCDPISGHTALYWYRQSLGQGLEFLIYFQGNSAPDKSGLPSDRFSAERTGGSVSTLTIQRTQQEDSAVYLCASALDWTGDYGYTFGSGTRLTVV.

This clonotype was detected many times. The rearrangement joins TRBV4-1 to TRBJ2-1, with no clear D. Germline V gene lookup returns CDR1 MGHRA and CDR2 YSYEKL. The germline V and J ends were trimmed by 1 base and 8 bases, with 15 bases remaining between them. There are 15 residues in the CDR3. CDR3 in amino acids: CASSQVILGPHEQFF. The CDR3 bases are TGCGCCAGCAGCCAAGTGATTCTAGGTCCCCATGAGCAGTTCTTC.

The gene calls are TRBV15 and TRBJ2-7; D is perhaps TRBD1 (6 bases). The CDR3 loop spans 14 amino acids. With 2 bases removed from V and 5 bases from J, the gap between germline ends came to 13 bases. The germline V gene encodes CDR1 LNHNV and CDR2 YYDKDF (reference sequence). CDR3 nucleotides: TGTGCCACCAGCAGATCACAGGGATACCACGAGCAGTACTTC. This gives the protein CATSRSQGYHEQYF.

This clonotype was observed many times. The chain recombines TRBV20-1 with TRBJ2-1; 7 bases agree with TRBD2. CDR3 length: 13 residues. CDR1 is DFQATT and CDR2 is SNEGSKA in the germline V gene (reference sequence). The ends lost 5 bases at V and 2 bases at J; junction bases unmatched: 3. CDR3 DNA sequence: TGCAGTGCTGAGCGGGGCGCCTACAATGAGCAGTTCTTC. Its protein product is CSAERGAYNEQFF.

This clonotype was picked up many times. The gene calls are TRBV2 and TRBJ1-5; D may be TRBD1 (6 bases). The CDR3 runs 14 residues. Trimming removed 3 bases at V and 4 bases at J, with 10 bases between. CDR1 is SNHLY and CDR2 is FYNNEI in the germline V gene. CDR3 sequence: CASSDRGWNQPQHF. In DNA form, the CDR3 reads TGTGCCAGCAGTGACAGGGGCTGGAATCAGCCCCAGCATTTT.

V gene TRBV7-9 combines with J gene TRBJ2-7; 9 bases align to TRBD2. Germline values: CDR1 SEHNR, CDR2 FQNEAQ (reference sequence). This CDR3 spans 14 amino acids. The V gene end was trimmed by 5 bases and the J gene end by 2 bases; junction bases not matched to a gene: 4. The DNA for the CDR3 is TGTGCCAGCAGCGTGACTAGCGGTGCCTACGAGCAGTACTTC. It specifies CASSVTSGAYEQYF.

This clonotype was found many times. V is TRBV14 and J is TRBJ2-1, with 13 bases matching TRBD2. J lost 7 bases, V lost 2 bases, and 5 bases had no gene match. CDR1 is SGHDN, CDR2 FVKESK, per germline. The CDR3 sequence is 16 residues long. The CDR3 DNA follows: TGTGCCAGCAGCCAATTTACTAGCGGGAGGGGAAATGAGCAGTTCTTC. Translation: CASSQFTSGRGNEQFF.

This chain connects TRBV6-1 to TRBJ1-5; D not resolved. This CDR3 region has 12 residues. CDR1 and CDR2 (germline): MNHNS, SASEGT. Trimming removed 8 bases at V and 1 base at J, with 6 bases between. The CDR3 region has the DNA TGTGCCAGCGGGTCGAGCAATCAGCCCCAGCATTTT. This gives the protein CASGSSNQPQHF.

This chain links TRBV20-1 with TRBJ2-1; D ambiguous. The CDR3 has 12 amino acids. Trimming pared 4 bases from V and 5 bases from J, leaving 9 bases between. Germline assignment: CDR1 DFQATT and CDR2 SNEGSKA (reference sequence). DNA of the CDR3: TGCAGTGCTACCGGACGTCACAATGAGCAGTTCTTC. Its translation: CSATGRHNEQFF.

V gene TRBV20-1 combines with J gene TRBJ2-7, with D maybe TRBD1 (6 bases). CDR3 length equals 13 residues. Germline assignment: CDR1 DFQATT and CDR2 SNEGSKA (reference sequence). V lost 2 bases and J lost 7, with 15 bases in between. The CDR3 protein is CSARQVGAGEQYF. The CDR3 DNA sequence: TGCAGTGCTAGACAGGTGGGGGCTGGTGAGCAGTACTTC.

CDR3 bases: TGCAGCGTTGAAGTGGCGGGTTCCTACAATGAGCAGTTCTTC. Protein sequence: CSVEVAGSYNEQFF. The rearrangement joins TRBV29-1 to TRBJ2-1; D is perhaps TRBD2 (5 bases). The CDR3 is 14 amino acids. Germline CDR1 is SQVTM and CDR2 is ANQGSEA. V lost 1 base, J lost 1 base, and 8 bases lay in between.

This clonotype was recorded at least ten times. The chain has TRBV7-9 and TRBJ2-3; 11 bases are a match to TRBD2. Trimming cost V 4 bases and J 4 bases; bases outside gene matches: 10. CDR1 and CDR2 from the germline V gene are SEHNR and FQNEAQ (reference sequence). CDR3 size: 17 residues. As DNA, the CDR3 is TGTGCCAGCAGCTCCTATTTTCTAGCGGGAGGAGCAGATACGCAGTATTTT. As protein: CASSSYFLAGGADTQYF. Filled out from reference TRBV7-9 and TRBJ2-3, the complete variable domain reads DTGVSQNPRHKITKRGQNVTFRCDPISEHNRLYWYRQTLGQGPEFLTYFQNEAQLEKSRLLSDRFSAERPKGSFSTLEIQRTEQGDSAMYLCASSSYFLAGGADTQYFGPGTRLTVL.

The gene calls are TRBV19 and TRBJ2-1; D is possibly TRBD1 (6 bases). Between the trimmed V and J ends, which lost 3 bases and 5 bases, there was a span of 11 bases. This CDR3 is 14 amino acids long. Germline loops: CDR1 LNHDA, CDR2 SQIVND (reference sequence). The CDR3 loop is CASSMAGTHNEQFF. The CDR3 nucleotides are TGTGCCAGTAGTATGGCCGGGACACACAATGAGCAGTTCTTC. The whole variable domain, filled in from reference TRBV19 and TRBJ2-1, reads DGGITQSPKYLFRKEGQNVTLSCEQNLNHDAMYWYRQDPGQGLRLIYYSQIVNDFQKGDIAEGYSVSREKKESFPLTVTSAQKNPTAFYLCASSMAGTHNEQFFGPGTRLTVL.

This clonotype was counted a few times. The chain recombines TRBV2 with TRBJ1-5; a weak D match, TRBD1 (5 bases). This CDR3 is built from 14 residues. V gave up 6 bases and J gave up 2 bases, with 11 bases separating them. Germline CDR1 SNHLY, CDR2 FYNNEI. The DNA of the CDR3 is TGTGCCAGCAGAACTCAGGGACGCAATCAGCCCCAGCATTTT. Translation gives CASRTQGRNQPQHF.

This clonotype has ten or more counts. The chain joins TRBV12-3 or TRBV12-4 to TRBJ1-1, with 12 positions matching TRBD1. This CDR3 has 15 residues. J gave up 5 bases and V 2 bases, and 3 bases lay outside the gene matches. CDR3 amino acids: CASSLKGQGATEAFF. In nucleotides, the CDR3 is TGTGCCAGCAGTTTAAAGGGACAGGGGGCAACTGAAGCTTTCTTT.

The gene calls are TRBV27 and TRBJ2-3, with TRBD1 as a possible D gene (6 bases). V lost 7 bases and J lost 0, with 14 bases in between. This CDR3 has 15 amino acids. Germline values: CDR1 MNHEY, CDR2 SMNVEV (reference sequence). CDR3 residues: CASIRQAVSTDTQYF. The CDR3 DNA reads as TGTGCCAGCATTAGACAGGCTGTGAGCACAGATACGCAGTATTTT.

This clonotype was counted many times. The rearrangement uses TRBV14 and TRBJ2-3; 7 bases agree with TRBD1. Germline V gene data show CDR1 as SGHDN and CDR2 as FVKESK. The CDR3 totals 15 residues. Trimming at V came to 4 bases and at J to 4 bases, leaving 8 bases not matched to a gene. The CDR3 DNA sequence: TGTGCCAGCAGCCGAAACAGGGGCCAGCCAGATACGCAGTATTTT. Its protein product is CASSRNRGQPDTQYF.